Listed below are T cell receptor beta chains from one sample, sequenced in a study of blood T cell repertoires in COVID-19. Data came from immunoSEQ multiplex PCR; TCRdb stores just in-frame clones and leaves some out. The repertoire includes about 440,000 clones, 70% to 90% of them detected once, and nearly 2% sits in the top ten. Sample: PBMCs or T cells enriched from blood (not recorded which). The receptors were gathered from a woman aged 18-30 years with acute COVID-19. The CDR3 runs from the conserved cysteine through the conserved F or W. D genes are given only for firm matches. Size tells how often a clone was seen (once, few, many) or the class of an expanded clone, and some rows leave it out.

abundance,d_gene,j_gene,v_gene,CDR3nt,CDR3aa
.,TRBD2,TRBJ2-7,TRBV9,TGTGCCAGCAGCTTGGGGACTAGCGGGGTCTACGAGCAGTACTTC,CASSLGTSGVYEQYF
.,.,TRBJ2-5,TRBV9,TGTGCCAGCAGCGTAGGCTTAGGGGGAAGGGGAGAGACCCAGTACTTC,CASSVGLGGRGETQYF
.,.,TRBJ1-1,TRBV6-5,TGTGCCAGCAGTTACGGACGCGGGCTAAGGGACACTGAAGCTTTCTTT,CASSYGRGLRDTEAFF
.,.,TRBJ2-1,TRBV11-2,TGTGCCAGCAGCTTGAGGCCAGAGCAGTTCTTC,CASSLRPEQFF
.,.,TRBJ2-5,TRBV28,TGTGCCAGCAACGGAGGAGCGCGTCTTCAAGAGACCCAGTACTTC,CASNGGARLQETQYF
once,TRBD1,TRBJ1-1,TRBV5-5,TGTGCCAGCAGCTTGACAGGGGTGTTCACTGAAGCTTTCTTT,CASSLTGVFTEAFF
.,TRBD1,TRBJ1-2,TRBV15,TGTGCCACCAGCAGAGATCGGACAGGAACCAACTATGGCTACACCTTC,CATSRDRTGTNYGYTF
once,.,TRBJ2-7,TRBV13,TGTGCCAGCAGCTTAGCCCGCCGGGACTTCACCTACGAGCAGTACTTC,CASSLARRDFTYEQYF
.,.,TRBJ1-1,TRBV30,TGTGCCTGGAGTCCGGGTCCAAACACTGAAGCTTTCTTT,CAWSPGPNTEAFF
.,TRBD1,TRBJ1-2,TRBV6-5,TGTGCCAGCAACAACGTCGGTACAGGGGACTATGGCTACACCTTC,CASNNVGTGDYGYTF
.,TRBD1,TRBJ2-7,TRBV6-2/TRBV6-3,TGTGCCAGCAGCAGGGGACAGAACTCCTACGAGCAGTACTTC,CASSRGQNSYEQYF
once,TRBD2,TRBJ2-3,TRBV13,TGTGCCAGCAGACGAGGGACTAGCGGGCCCACAGATACGCAGTATTTT,CASRRGTSGPTDTQYF
.,.,TRBJ2-5,TRBV13,TGTGCCAGCAGCTCACCCCCTAGGGGTGGCAAAGAGACCCAGTACTTC,CASSSPPRGGKETQYF
.,.,TRBJ1-3,TRBV5-6,TGTGCCAGCAGCTTGGCCTTTGGAAACACCATATATTTT,CASSLAFGNTIYF
once,.,TRBJ1-5,TRBV18,TGTGCCAGCTCACAGGGGGTAAGCAATCAGCCCCAGCATTTT,CASSQGVSNQPQHF
.,.,TRBJ1-4,TRBV30,TGTGCCTGGAGTCCATCTAATGAAAAACTGTTTTTT,CAWSPSNEKLFF
.,TRBD1,TRBJ1-5,TRBV24-1,TGTGCCACCAGTGACGGGACAGGGGGCGAAAATCAGCCCCAGCATTTT,CATSDGTGGENQPQHF
.,TRBD1,TRBJ1-1,TRBV9,TGTGCCAGCAGCGTAGGAGGGGGCGAGGGCACTGAAGCTTTCTTT,CASSVGGGEGTEAFF
.,.,TRBJ1-4,TRBV29-1,TGCAGCGTGGCCGGGGGGAAGGGCTCGAATGAAAAACTGTTTTTT,CSVAGGKGSNEKLFF
.,TRBD2,TRBJ2-1,TRBV5-1,TGCGCCAGCAGCCCCCTGGCGGGAGTGCCACATGAGCAGTTCTTC,CASSPLAGVPHEQFF
.,.,TRBJ1-2,TRBV5-4,TGTGCCAGCAGCCCCCAAGGCAGGGCTAACTATGGCTACACCTTC,CASSPQGRANYGYTF
.,TRBD2,TRBJ2-1,TRBV5-6,TGTGCCAGCAGCTTCCGACTAGCGACTATTAACAATGAGCAGTTCTTC,CASSFRLATINNEQFF
.,TRBD1,TRBJ1-5,TRBV28,TGTGCCAGCAGTTCCAGGGGGCCCCTTAGCAATCAGCCCCAGCATTTT,CASSSRGPLSNQPQHF
.,.,TRBJ2-5,TRBV4-1,TGCGCCAGCAGCCAAGCGGGGAGAGAGACCCAGTACTTC,CASSQAGRETQYF
.,.,TRBJ1-5,TRBV10-3,TGTGCCATCAGTGAGTCGACTCGTCAGCCCCAGCATTTT,CAISESTRQPQHF
.,.,TRBJ2-5,TRBV3-1/TRBV3-2,TGTGCCAGCAGCCAAGGAACTAGTGGGATCCAAGAGACCCAGTACTTC,CASSQGTSGIQETQYF
.,.,TRBJ1-5,TRBV3-1/TRBV3-2,TGTGCCAGCAGCCAAGAGTGCGGGGGGTGTCAGCCCCAGCATTTT,CASSQECGGCQPQHF
.,TRBD1,TRBJ1-2,TRBV7-8,TGTGCCAGCAGCTTAGCTTACAGGGGAGACTATGGCTACACCTTC,CASSLAYRGDYGYTF
.,.,TRBJ2-7,TRBV28,TGTGCCAGCAGTTTCGTGGGAGCCGCCTACGAGCAGTACTTC,CASSFVGAAYEQYF
once,TRBD1,TRBJ2-2,TRBV7-9,TGTGCCAGCGGAACCTACAGGGGCACCGGGGAGCTGTTTTTT,CASGTYRGTGELFF
.,.,TRBJ1-5,TRBV7-2,TGTGCCAGCAGCTTAGGGTTTCAGGGTCAGCCCCAGCATTTT,CASSLGFQGQPQHF
.,.,TRBJ1-1,TRBV14,TGTGCCAGAGGACAGATGAACACTGAAGCTTTCTTT,CARGQMNTEAFF
.,.,TRBJ1-4,TRBV14,TGTGCCAGCAGCGCAGGCGGGGGAAAACTGTTTTTT,CASSAGGGKLFF
.,TRBD2,TRBJ2-7,TRBV7-2,TGTGCCAGCAGCTTGCAAGCGGGAACAGCCTACGAGCAGTACTTC,CASSLQAGTAYEQYF
.,.,TRBJ2-5,TRBV6-5,TGTGCCAGCACGTTAAGACAGCCACAAGAGACCCAGTACTTC,CASTLRQPQETQYF
.,.,TRBJ2-7,TRBV7-9,TGTGCCAGCAGCTTAGGGCAGGGGAGCGACGAGCAGTACTTC,CASSLGQGSDEQYF
.,TRBD2,TRBJ2-2,TRBV27,TGTGCCAGCAGTGGAACTAGCGGGAGGTCCACCGGGGAGCTGTTTTTT,CASSGTSGRSTGELFF
.,.,TRBJ1-3,TRBV18,TGTGCCAGCTCACCAGTGGCGGGGACGGGAAACACCATATATTTT,CASSPVAGTGNTIYF